Detailed here is one TCR beta chain. Antigen unknown. Profiling relied on immunoSEQ multiplex PCR, and the TCRdb table lists in-frame clones only, not all of them. Here the sample spans 2 million to 2.5 million clones, under 95% being singletons. These data come from a study of shared clonotypes between healthy human individuals. Study-level results: Although depth was large, rarefaction showed that sequencing of the sorted subsets was incomplete.

This CDR3 is 15 amino acids long. From germline, CDR1 is SSHAT and CDR2 FNYEAQ (reference sequence). The V and J ends lost 2 bases and 2 bases respectively, with 11 bases between them. The sequenced material came from naive CD4+ T cells from PBMCs. Documented subset: CD45RA+ positively selected. The receptor comes from a man between 18 and 29 years old in good health. Some clones in this sample may be carry-over from other donors' samples. The chain uses TRBV7-7 and TRBJ2-3; a possible D gene is TRBD2 (5 bases). DNA for the CDR3: TGTGCCAGCAGCTTATCGCACGGGAACACAGATACGCAGTATTTT. This translates into CASSLSHGNTDTQYF.